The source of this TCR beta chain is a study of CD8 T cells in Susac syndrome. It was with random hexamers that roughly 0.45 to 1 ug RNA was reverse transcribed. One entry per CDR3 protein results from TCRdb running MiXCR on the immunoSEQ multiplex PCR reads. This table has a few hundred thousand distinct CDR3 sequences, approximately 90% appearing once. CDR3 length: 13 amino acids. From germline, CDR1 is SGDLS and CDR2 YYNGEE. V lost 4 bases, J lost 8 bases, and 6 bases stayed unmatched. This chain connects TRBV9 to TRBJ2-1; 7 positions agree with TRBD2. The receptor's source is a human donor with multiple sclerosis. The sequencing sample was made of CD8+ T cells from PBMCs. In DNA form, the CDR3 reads TGTGCCAGCAGCCCCGGGAGGTTACATGAGCAGTTCTTC. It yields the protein CASSPGRLHEQFF.